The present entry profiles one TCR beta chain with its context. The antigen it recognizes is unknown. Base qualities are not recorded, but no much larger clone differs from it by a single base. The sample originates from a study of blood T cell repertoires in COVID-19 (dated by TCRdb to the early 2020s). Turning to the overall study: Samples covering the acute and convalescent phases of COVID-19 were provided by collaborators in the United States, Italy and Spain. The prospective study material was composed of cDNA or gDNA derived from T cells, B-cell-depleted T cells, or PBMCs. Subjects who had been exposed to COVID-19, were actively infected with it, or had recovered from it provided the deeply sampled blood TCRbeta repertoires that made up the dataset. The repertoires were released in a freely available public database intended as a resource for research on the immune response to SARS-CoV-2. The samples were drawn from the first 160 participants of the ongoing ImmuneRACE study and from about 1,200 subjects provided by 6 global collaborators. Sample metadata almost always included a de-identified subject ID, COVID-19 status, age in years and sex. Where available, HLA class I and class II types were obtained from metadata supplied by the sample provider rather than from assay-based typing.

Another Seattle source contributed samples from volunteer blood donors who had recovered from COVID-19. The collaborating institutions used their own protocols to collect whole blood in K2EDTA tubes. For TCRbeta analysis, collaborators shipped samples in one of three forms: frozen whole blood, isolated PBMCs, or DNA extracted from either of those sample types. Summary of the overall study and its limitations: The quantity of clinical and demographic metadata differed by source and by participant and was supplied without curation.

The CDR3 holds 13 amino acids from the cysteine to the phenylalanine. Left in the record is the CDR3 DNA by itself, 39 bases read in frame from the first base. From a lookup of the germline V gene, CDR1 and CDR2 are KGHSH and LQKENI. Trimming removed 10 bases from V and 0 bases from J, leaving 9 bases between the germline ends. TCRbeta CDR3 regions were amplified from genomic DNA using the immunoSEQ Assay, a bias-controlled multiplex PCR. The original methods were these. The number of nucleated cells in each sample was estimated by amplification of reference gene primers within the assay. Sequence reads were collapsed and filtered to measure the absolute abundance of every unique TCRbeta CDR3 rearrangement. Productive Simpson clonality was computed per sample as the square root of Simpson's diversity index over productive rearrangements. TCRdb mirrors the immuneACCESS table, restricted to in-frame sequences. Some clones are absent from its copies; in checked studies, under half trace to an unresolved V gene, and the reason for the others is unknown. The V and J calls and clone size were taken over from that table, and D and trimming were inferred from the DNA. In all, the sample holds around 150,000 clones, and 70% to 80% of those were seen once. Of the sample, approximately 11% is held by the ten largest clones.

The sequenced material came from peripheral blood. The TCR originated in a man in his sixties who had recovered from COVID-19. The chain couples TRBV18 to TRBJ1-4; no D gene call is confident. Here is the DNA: TGTGCCACCACAGAGACAACTAATGAAAAACTGTTTTTT. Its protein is CATTETTNEKLFF.